Below, 7 T cell receptor beta chains from the same sample are listed, as sequenced in a study of T cell responses to AZD1222 COVID-19 vaccine (dated by TCRdb to the early 2020s). Reading the label with the study, this specimen's time point is: baseline before first vaccination. Library method: the immunoSEQ multiplex PCR assay. TCRdb holds this immuneACCESS table with in-frame rearrangements only. Some clones are missing; in checked studies, unresolved V genes explain under half, and the rest has no known cause. The sample table records some 120,000 clones; 75% to 90% of these occur just once. The top ten constitute less than 10% of the sample. This material consisted of peripheral blood, taken on day 0 of AZD1222 vaccination. The receptors stem from an adult in good health.

The genes are TRBV7-9 and TRBJ2-1, with D unresolved. Trimming removed 5 bases from V and 2 bases from J, with 10 bases in between. The CDR3 loop spans 14 amino acids. Germline V gene lookup returns CDR1 SEHNR and CDR2 FQNEAQ (reference sequence). CDR3 sequence: CASSRIEAYNEQFF. The DNA for the CDR3 is TGTGCCAGCAGCCGCATTGAGGCCTACAATGAGCAGTTCTTC.

This chain links TRBV29-1 with TRBJ1-2, with D perhaps TRBD1 (5 bases). This CDR3 region has 12 residues. Trimming shortened V by 7 bases and J by 4 bases, and 13 bases separated the two germline ends. Germline V gene sequence: CDR1 SQVTM, CDR2 ANQGSEA. DNA of the CDR3: TGCAGCGATAACCAGGGTGGCTATGGCTACACCTTC. Its translation is CSDNQGGYGYTF.

V usage is TRBV6-5 and J usage is TRBJ2-1, with D hard to call. The germline V gene encodes CDR1 MNHEY and CDR2 SVGAGI. This CDR3 has 14 residues. V was cut by 7 bases and J by 2 bases, with 12 bases left in between. CDR3 loop: CASTAAGTYNEQFF. DNA for the CDR3: TGTGCCAGCACTGCGGCAGGTACCTACAATGAGCAGTTCTTC.

V gene TRBV24-1 combines with J gene TRBJ2-2; the D gene is possibly TRBD1 (5 bases). Germline values: CDR1 KGHDR, CDR2 SFDVKD. V lost 0 bases to trimming and J lost 3 bases, with 10 bases between them. The CDR3 consists of 16 residues. This CDR3 is CATSDLGRGDTGELFF. In DNA, the CDR3 is TGTGCCACCAGTGATTTGGGTAGGGGCGACACCGGGGAGCTGTTTTTT.

This clone was picked up one time. The CDR3 sequence is CASSPGNGGQEKLFF. In DNA, the CDR3 is TGTGCCAGCAGCCCTGGGAACGGCGGCCAGGAAAAACTGTTTTTT. The V gene is TRBV7-2, the J gene TRBJ1-4; D is undetermined. Trimming stripped 5 bases from V and 8 bases from J, with 18 bases between. Germline V CDR1 and CDR2: SGHTA, FQGNSA. CDR3 size: 15 residues.

This rearrangement joins TRBV27 to TRBJ2-7, with 7 bases that match TRBD2. V lost 3 bases to trimming and J lost 2 bases; unmatched junction nucleotides: 7. Germline V gene data show CDR1 as MNHEY and CDR2 as SMNVEV (reference sequence). The CDR3 runs to 15 residues. The CDR3 coding sequence is TGTGCCAGCAGTTTGCTAGCGGACCAGACCTACGAGCAGTACTTC. Its translation: CASSLLADQTYEQYF.

CDR3 in amino acids: CASSARLAGDIDTQYF. Here the CDR3 DNA reads TGTGCCAGCAGCGCCCGACTAGCGGGAGACATAGATACGCAGTATTTT. The chain is built from TRBV7-3 and TRBJ2-3, with 12 bases matching TRBD2. With V trimmed by 5 bases and J by 5 bases, 8 bases remained unmatched. CDR1 is SGHTA and CDR2 is FQGTGA in the germline V gene. CDR3 size: 16 residues.